The 30 T cell receptor beta chains below were found in one sample sequenced in a study of human T cells and chemical hapten exposure. Time point in this sample: patch test 3, about 24 weeks after DPC sensitization. Treatment reported: therapeutic diphenylcyclopropenone sensitization with weekly scalp DPC. TCRdb passed the RACE reads through MiXCR, listing each CDR3 protein once. The sample yields about 82,000 distinct CDR3 sequences, under 15% seen once. Sequencing was performed on whole blood, taken in connection with sensitization to the hapten diphenylcyclopropenone (DPC). The receptors here all came from a woman aged 50 to 60 with alopecia areata. Some clones in this sample may be carry-over from other donors' samples.

There are a few counts of this clonotype. The chain uses TRBV3-1 and TRBJ1-1, with D possibly TRBD1 on 5 matching bases. Trimming took 0 bases from V and 8 from J, leaving 10 bases between them. The CDR3 covers 13 residues. CDR1 is LGHDT, CDR2 YNNKEL, per germline (reference sequence). Here the CDR3 reads CASSQENWGEAFF. The CDR3 nucleotides are TGTGCCAGCAGCCAAGAGAACTGGGGGGAAGCTTTCTTT.

This clonotype was counted only a few times. The chain is built from TRBV7-2 and TRBJ2-7; D perhaps matches TRBD1 (6 bases). The CDR3 spans 14 residues. Trimming removed 6 bases from V and 2 bases from J, with 14 bases in between. Germline CDR1 SGHTA, CDR2 FQGNSA. The CDR3 loop reads CASSRDKATYEQYF. CDR3 sequence (DNA): TGTGCCAGCAGTCGGGACAAGGCCACCTACGAGCAGTACTTC. Filled out from reference TRBV7-2 and TRBJ2-7, the complete variable domain reads GAGVSQSPSNKVTEKGKDVELRCDPISGHTALYWYRQSLGQGLEFLIYFQGNSAPDKSGLPSDRFSAERTGGSVSTLTIQRTQQEDSAVYLCASSRDKATYEQYFGPGTRLTVT.

There are many counts of this clonotype. This rearrangement joins TRBV11-2 to TRBJ2-1, with TRBD2 matching over 11 bases. The CDR3 is made up of 16 amino acids. V lost 5 bases to trimming and J lost 9 bases; unmatched junction nucleotides: 12. Germline values: CDR1 SGHAT, CDR2 FQNNGV. The CDR3 spells CASSHSLAGGRGEQFF. The CDR3 DNA is TGTGCCAGCAGCCACTCCTTAGCGGGAGGGAGAGGTGAGCAGTTCTTC.

The chain has TRBV18 and TRBJ1-2; 7 bases fit TRBD1. Germline-derived CDR1 and CDR2 are KGHSH and LQKENI. Trimming took 2 bases from V and 6 from J; bases not matched to a gene: 6. This CDR3 comprises 14 residues. The CDR3 is CASSPNRDSHGYTF. DNA of the CDR3: TGTGCCAGCTCACCAAACCGGGACAGCCATGGCTACACCTTC.

This clonotype has more than one count but fewer than ten. Germline is not matched at one junction end, which may reflect a read error. The chain joins TRBV28 to TRBJ2-7; D could derive from TRBD1 or TRBD2 (5 bases each). Germline CDR1 and CDR2: MDHEN and SYDVKM. The CDR3 spans 11 residues. CDR3 DNA sequence: TGTGCCAGCAGTTTTCGGGGCCGCTCGAACTTC. Translating it yields CASSFRGRSNF.

By sample fraction, this clonotype is large. V is TRBV27 and J is TRBJ1-1; TRBD1 matches at 7 bases. Germline V gene lookup returns CDR1 MNHEY and CDR2 SMNVEV (reference sequence). V shed 0 bases and J 7 bases; nucleotides not matched to a gene: 8. The CDR3 is 15 amino acids. The CDR3: CASSLSRGGAGEAFF. The CDR3 DNA reads TGTGCCAGCAGTTTATCGAGAGGGGGCGCGGGTGAAGCTTTCTTT.

This clonotype was recorded at least ten times. V is TRBV3-1 and J is TRBJ1-1; D is unclear. V gave up 4 bases and J gave up 1 base, with 10 bases separating them. The germline CDR1 and CDR2 sequences are LGHDT and YNNKEL (reference sequence). This CDR3 contains 14 residues. The chain's CDR3 is CASSLKDRNTEAFF. In DNA form, the CDR3 reads TGTGCCAGCAGCCTTAAAGACCGGAACACTGAAGCTTTCTTT. Filled out from reference TRBV3-1 and TRBJ1-1, the complete variable domain reads DTAVSQTPKYLVTQMGNDKSIKCEQNLGHDTMYWYKQDSKKFLKIMFSYNNKELIINETVPNRFSPKSPDKAHLNLHINSLELGDSAVYFCASSLKDRNTEAFFGQGTRLTVV.

This clonotype was detected a few times. The chain links TRBV9 to TRBJ2-7, with D perhaps matching TRBD2 (6 bases). This CDR3 is built from 13 residues. Per germline, CDR1 SGDLS and CDR2 YYNGEE. Trimming took 3 bases from V and 2 from J, leaving 9 bases between them. The CDR3 here is CASSGGGPYEQYF. CDR3 coding DNA: TGTGCCAGCAGCGGCGGAGGGCCCTACGAGCAGTACTTC.

This chain joins TRBV19 and TRBJ2-1, with a weak D call TRBD2 (5 bases). The CDR3 sequence is 13 residues long. V lost 6 bases, J lost 9 bases, and 15 bases lay in between. Germline-derived CDR1 and CDR2 are LNHDA and SQIVND (reference sequence). The CDR3 sequence is CASSISEQAEQFF. The DNA for the CDR3 is TGTGCCAGTAGCATTAGCGAGCAGGCTGAGCAGTTCTTC.

This clonotype was observed many times. The V and J genes are TRBV29-1 and TRBJ1-1; D not resolved. Trimming cost V 7 bases and J 4 bases, with 13 bases left between them. The length of the CDR3 is 12 residues. CDR1 and CDR2 (germline): SQVTM, ANQGSEA. This CDR3 is CSGYLVRTEAFF. For the CDR3, the DNA is TGCAGCGGCTACTTAGTTCGCACTGAAGCTTTCTTT.

As regards this clonotype: It may be a read error: a sequence one base away is much more abundant. J is TRBJ2-4 and V is TRBV11-2; a possible D gene is TRBD1 (6 bases). This CDR3 spans 13 amino acids. Per the germline V gene, CDR1 is SGHAT and CDR2 is FQNNGV. Trimming took 0 bases from V and 12 from J, leaving 12 bases between them. As DNA, the CDR3 is TGTGCCAGCAGCTTAGATCCCAGGGACAATCAGTACTTC. Its protein product is CASSLDPRDNQYF.

This clonotype was found many times. The rearrangement joins TRBV29-1 to TRBJ2-1; TRBD2 matches at 7 bases. This CDR3 is built from 12 residues. CDR1 and CDR2 (germline): SQVTM, ANQGSEA. The CDR3 is CSAGTTYNEQFF. For the CDR3, the DNA is TGCAGTGCCGGGACTACATACAATGAGCAGTTCTTC.

In this sample, this clonotype turned up a few times. The chain is built from TRBV29-1 and TRBJ2-2; 8 nucleotides match TRBD2. This CDR3 is built from 13 residues. From germline, CDR1 is SQVTM and CDR2 ANQGSEA. The CDR3 spells CRTGLANTGELFF. In DNA form, the CDR3 reads TGCAGGACGGGACTAGCGAACACCGGGGAGCTGTTTTTT.

V and J are TRBV4-2 and TRBJ2-7; 11 bases agree with TRBD2. The germline CDR1 and CDR2 sequences are LGHNA and YNFKEQ. The CDR3 totals 17 residues. Trimming took 1 base from V and 1 from J; bases not matched to a gene: 6. CDR3: CASSQGQTSGISYEQYF. The CDR3 nucleotides read TGTGCCAGCAGCCAAGGTCAGACTAGCGGGATTTCCTACGAGCAGTACTTC.

This clonotype was seen at least ten times. The rearrangement links TRBV5-1 to TRBJ1-2, with 7 bases identical to TRBD1. Germline-derived CDR1 and CDR2 are SGHRS and YFSETQ. CDR3 length: 14 amino acids. The J segment lost 3 bases and the V segment lost 4 bases, leaving 6 bases of the junction unmatched. This CDR3 is CASSPADRDYGYTF. The CDR3 nucleotides read TGCGCCAGCAGCCCGGCCGACAGGGACTATGGCTACACCTTC.

The chain employs TRBV2 and TRBJ2-2, with no clear D. Trimming left V 4 bases short and J 2 bases short, with 14 bases between. Germline V gives CDR1 SNHLY, CDR2 FYNNEI. The CDR3 extends over 16 amino acids. The CDR3 loop reads CASSAIAPDNTGELFF. CDR3 nucleotides: TGTGCCAGCAGTGCAATTGCGCCCGATAACACCGGGGAGCTGTTTTTT.

This clonotype was recorded many times. This CDR3 is CASSEGQGNSEQYF. CDR3 nucleotide sequence: TGTGCCAGCAGCGAGGGACAGGGGAATAGCGAGCAGTACTTC. The chain employs TRBV7-9 and TRBJ2-7, with TRBD1 matching 10 bases. The CDR3 runs 14 residues. The V gene end was trimmed by 5 bases and the J gene end by 6 bases; junction bases not matched to a gene: 7. The germline V gene encodes CDR1 SEHNR and CDR2 FQNEAQ (reference sequence).

This clonotype was seen a handful of times. V usage is TRBV5-6 and J usage is TRBJ2-7; D remains ambiguous. CDR1 and CDR2 from the germline V gene are SGHDT and YYEEEE. The germline V and J ends were trimmed by 6 bases and 2 bases, with 12 bases remaining between them. This CDR3 is built from 13 residues. The CDR3 DNA is TGTGCCAGCAACTTCCACCCAGCCTACGAGCAGTACTTC. This encodes CASNFHPAYEQYF. The variable domain in full, completed from reference TRBV5-6 and TRBJ2-7, reads DAGVTQSPTHLIKTRGQQVTLRCSPKSGHDTVSWYQQALGQGPQFIFQYYEEEERQRGNFPDRFSGHQFPNYSSELNVNALLLGDSALYLCASNFHPAYEQYFGPGTRLTVT.

In its sample, this clonotype was seen many times. The rearrangement uses TRBV4-2 and TRBJ2-1; the match to TRBD2 covers 10 bases. The germline CDR1 and CDR2 sequences are LGHNA and YNFKEQ. V gave up 2 bases and J gave up 7 bases; unmatched junction bases: 8. CDR3 length equals 16 residues. The CDR3 coding sequence is TGTGCCAGCAGCCAACGCCTAGCGGGAGTAATGAATGAGCAGTTCTTC. Protein product: CASSQRLAGVMNEQFF.

There are a few counts of this clonotype. The chain carries TRBV13 and TRBJ2-7, with a possible D match to TRBD2 (5 bases). This CDR3 comprises 13 residues. Germline loops: CDR1 PRHDT, CDR2 FYEKMQ (reference sequence). Trimming left V 6 bases short and J 6 bases short, with 15 bases between. CDR3 sequence reads: CASSLGLAGEQYF. In DNA form, the CDR3 reads TGTGCCAGCAGTCTTGGGCTAGCAGGCGAGCAGTACTTC.

The sample holds many counts of this clonotype. J is TRBJ2-3 and V is TRBV5-1; D possibly corresponds to TRBD1 (5 bases). The germline V gene has CDR1 SGHRS and CDR2 YFSETQ. V dropped 0 bases and J dropped 11 bases, with 16 bases sitting between them. The CDR3 is made up of 14 amino acids. The DNA of the CDR3 is TGCGCCAGCAGCTTGGAAGGGGAATATTCTGGGCAGTATTTT. Translation gives CASSLEGEYSGQYF.

Turning to this clonotype: This may come from a read error, since a much larger clone is one base off. J is TRBJ2-7 and V is TRBV6-5, with D possibly being TRBD2 (5 bases). The CDR3 is 16 amino acids. The germline V and J ends were trimmed by 2 bases and 8 bases, with 22 bases remaining between them. CDR1 and CDR2 from the germline V gene are MNHEY and SVGAGI. CDR3 in DNA: TGTGCCAGCAGTTACCGGGCCATTCGGGATAGCGCCAAGCAGTACTTC. Residues: CASSYRAIRDSAKQYF.

This clonotype was recorded at least ten times. The rearrangement joins TRBV27 to TRBJ1-5; tentative D call: TRBD1 (6 bases). Trimming took 6 bases from V and 3 from J, leaving 15 bases between them. This CDR3 has 15 residues. Germline assignment: CDR1 MNHEY and CDR2 SMNVEV (reference sequence). The CDR3 is CASRKTGLVNQPQHF. CDR3 bases: TGTGCCAGCAGAAAAACAGGGTTGGTCAATCAGCCCCAGCATTTT.

This clonotype was recorded only once. This sequence may be a read error, since a much larger clone differs from it by one base. DNA of the CDR3: TGTGCCAGCACCGTCCGGGACAGGGACACAGATACGCAGTATTTT. It is translated as CASTVRDRDTDTQYF. The J gene is TRBJ2-3, the V gene TRBV7-9, with 9 bases identical to TRBD1. J was trimmed by 2 bases and V by 7 bases; bases with no gene match: 7. This CDR3 is built from 15 residues. Germline CDR1 reads SEHNR; CDR2 reads FQNEAQ (reference sequence).

This clonotype was recorded at least ten times. V gene TRBV10-3 combines with J gene TRBJ1-2, with D unclear. Trimming removed 0 bases at V and 7 bases at J, with 15 bases between. The length of the CDR3 is 15 residues. Per germline, CDR1 ENHRY and CDR2 SYGVKD. CDR3 nucleotide sequence: TGTGCCATCAGTGAGTCGCTCTCCCAGAGGGTTGGCTACACCTTC. It encodes CAISESLSQRVGYTF.

The chain uses TRBV18 and TRBJ1-5; D gene ambiguous. Germline V lookup: CDR1 KGHSH, CDR2 LQKENI. The CDR3 sequence is 14 residues long. Trimming pared 2 bases from V and 9 bases from J, leaving 14 bases between. The CDR3 DNA is TGTGCCAGCTCACCAGGGATAAACTATCTGCCCCAGCATTTT. Its translation is CASSPGINYLPQHF.

Only a few counts were recorded for this clonotype. The rearrangement joins TRBV3-1 to TRBJ1-5; 7 bases fit TRBD1. There are 14 residues in the CDR3. CDR1 is LGHDT and CDR2 is YNNKEL in the germline V gene (reference sequence). V was clipped by 4 bases and J by 5 bases; unmatched bases: 5. CDR3 sequence reads: CASSRRTGDQPQHF. CDR3 DNA sequence: TGTGCCAGCAGCCGCCGGACAGGTGATCAGCCCCAGCATTTT.

This clonotype showed up just a few times. The chain uses TRBV27 and TRBJ1-1; D may be TRBD1 (5 bases). The V and J ends lost 5 bases and 1 base respectively, with 11 bases between them. The CDR3 loop spans 14 amino acids. Germline V lookup: CDR1 MNHEY, CDR2 SMNVEV (reference sequence). CDR3 loop: CASSLGARNTEAFF. The CDR3 region has the DNA TGTGCCAGCAGTCTTGGGGCTAGGAACACTGAAGCTTTCTTT.

This clonotype was counted a few times. This chain links TRBV18 with TRBJ2-4, with 13 positions matching TRBD2. The CDR3 has 19 residues. Germline trimming cut 0 bases from V and 1 base from J; bases unmatched to any gene: 6. Germline CDR1 is KGHSH and CDR2 is LQKENI. DNA of the CDR3: TGTGCCAGCTCACCACCGGGACTAGCGGGACGATCCGCCAAAAACATTCAGTACTTC. Protein: CASSPPGLAGRSAKNIQYF.

The rearrangement links TRBV19 to TRBJ2-1, with D unclear. Trimming took off 3 bases at V and 0 bases at J, with 6 bases between the two ends. The CDR3 runs to 14 residues. In germline, CDR1 is LNHDA, CDR2 SQIVND (reference sequence). CDR3 sequence (DNA): TGTGCCAGTAGTATGCCGAACTCCTACAATGAGCAGTTCTTC. Residues: CASSMPNSYNEQFF.